The 3 T cell receptor beta chains below all came from one sample that was sequenced in a study of technical replicates of blood from several donors. Method: immunoSEQ multiplex PCR; TCRdb's copy keeps in-frame clones and lacks some. The top ten hold about 0.21% of the sample, which has about 94,000 clones, around 95% seen once. Sequenced: T cells isolated from PBMCs. These TCRs come from a human donor in good health.

The rearrangement links TRBV9 to TRBJ2-2, with D perhaps TRBD2 (7 bases). Between the trimmed V and J ends, which lost 0 bases and 5 bases, there was a span of 26 bases. Germline V gene sequence: CDR1 SGDLS, CDR2 YYNGEE. This CDR3 spans 20 amino acids. The CDR3 reads CASSVGGLNEGGPWTGELFF. CDR3 nucleotide sequence: TGTGCCAGCAGCGTAGGCGGTTTAAATGAGGGGGGGCCTTGGACCGGGGAGCTGTTTTTT.

This clone was seen once. The chain links TRBV13 to TRBJ2-1, with D possibly being TRBD1 (5 bases). V was cut by 3 bases and J by 10 bases, with 13 bases left in between. Germline V CDR1 and CDR2: PRHDT, FYEKMQ (reference sequence). The CDR3 has 13 amino acids. CDR3 residues: CASSFAGPQEQFF. The CDR3 region has the DNA TGTGCCAGCAGCTTCGCAGGGCCTCAAGAGCAGTTCTTC.

The chain joins TRBV4-1 to TRBJ1-5; 8 bases line up with TRBD1. The germline gives CDR1 MGHRA, CDR2 YSYEKL. CDR3 length: 15 residues. V gave up 0 bases and J gave up 9 bases; unmatched junction bases: 7. CDR3 sequence (DNA): TGCGCCAGCAGCCAAGATGGACAGGGAATGGGGCCCCAGCATTTT. Its translation: CASSQDGQGMGPQHF.